The present TCR beta chain was sequenced within a study of neurological immune-mediated disorders. A single record per CDR3 protein comes from TCRdb applying MiXCR to the 5' RACE reads. The repertoire consists of 54,000 or so distinct CDR3 sequences, with 3% to 4% occurring once and the leading ten covering over 5%. The CDR3 has 14 residues. Trimming shortened V by 7 bases and J by 2 bases, and 15 bases separated the two germline ends. Per the germline V gene, CDR1 is MNHNS and CDR2 is SASEGT. At least ten counts were recorded for this clonotype. The receptor comes from a man aged 55 to 70 with multiple sclerosis. The sequencing input was PBMCs. V is TRBV6-1 and J is TRBJ2-7; a possible D gene is TRBD2 (5 bases). In DNA, the CDR3 is TGTGCCAGCATAAAACCGAGGGAGCCCTACGAGCAGTACTTC. Translated: CASIKPREPYEQYF.